The subject of this entry is one TCR beta chain. Its antigen is not identified. This sample is drawn from a study of blood T cells in healthy people across ages. Study outcomes and limitations: Leaving the PBMCs unsorted stopped any conclusive comparison of naive versus antigen-experienced cells. Both naive CD4+ cell counts and diversity were greater in long-lived donors than in aged donors.

The authors ran a second PCR of roughly 6 to 12 cycles using a sample-barcoded 5' primer and a J-beta primer mix. Every single cDNA molecule received a tag from a template-switch adaptor with 12 random nucleotides. MiXCR, applied by TCRdb to the 5' RACE reads, yields one record per CDR3 protein. The repertoire has around 1,800,000 distinct CDR3 sequences, roughly 43% of them found once; the top ten carry 23%. The source of this sequence is a human donor in good health. The sample comprised blood.

In nucleotides, the CDR3 is TGTGCCAGCAGCTTAGCGGGGACAGGGGATGGATTTTATGAGCAGTTCTTC. This encodes CASSLAGTGDGFYEQFF. The V gene is TRBV7-2, the J gene TRBJ2-1, with 10 bases lining up with TRBD1. This CDR3 has 17 residues. Germline V gene data show CDR1 as SGHTA and CDR2 as FQGNSA. Trimming took 0 bases from V and 8 from J; bases not matched to a gene: 10.